The rows below give T cell receptor beta chains drawn from one sample of a study of blood T cell repertoires in COVID-19. Only in-frame clones appear in the TCRdb table, and some are missing; sequencing was by immunoSEQ multiplex PCR. The profile shows around 250,000 clones, roughly 86% of them singletons. The sample comprised peripheral blood. The receptor source for this set is a man older than 75 with acute or convalescent COVID-19. The CDR3 runs from the conserved cysteine through the conserved F or W. Each record gives: CDR3 DNA, CDR3 protein, D gene, clone size, V gene, J gene. The D gene is left open where the match is weak. The size field is filled for only some rows; it gives once, few, many or a size class.

TGTGCCAGCTCCCCACAGGAGGGGGCTACTGAAGCTTTCTTT,CASSPQEGATEAFF,TRBD1,NA,TRBV18,TRBJ1-1
TGTGCCACCAGTGAGTCGCAGGGGACAGATACGCAGTATTTT,CATSESQGTDTQYF,NA,NA,TRBV24-1,TRBJ2-3
TGTGCCAGCAGCTTGGCCGGGTTAGGCGGGAGGGGGGAGGAGACCCAGTACTTC,CASSLAGLGGRGEETQYF,TRBD2,NA,TRBV5-4,TRBJ2-5
TGTGCCAGCAGCTTACAGACAGGGGGCGACTATGGCTACACCTTC,CASSLQTGGDYGYTF,TRBD1,NA,TRBV7-9,TRBJ1-2
TGTGCCAGCAGCTTGACGTTGAACAGGGGAAATTCACCCCTCCACTTT,CASSLTLNRGNSPLHF,TRBD1,NA,TRBV5-6,TRBJ1-6
TGTGCCAGCAGCCTAGGCGAAGGGGGTCGTGGCTACACCTTC,CASSLGEGGRGYTF,NA,NA,TRBV3-1/TRBV3-2,TRBJ1-2
TGTGCCAGCAGACTCCCGGGACAGATGGGCTACACCTTC,CASRLPGQMGYTF,TRBD1,NA,TRBV6-5,TRBJ1-2
TGTGCCAGCAGCTTCGGGACAGATACGCAGTATTTT,CASSFGTDTQYF,NA,NA,TRBV11-3,TRBJ2-3
TGCAGCGTTGGGGAGGGTACTAATGAAAAACTGTTTTTT,CSVGEGTNEKLFF,NA,NA,TRBV29-1,TRBJ1-4
TGTGCCAGCAGCCTAATAAATGGAAACACCATATATTTT,CASSLINGNTIYF,NA,NA,TRBV3-1/TRBV3-2,TRBJ1-3
TGTGCCAGCAGCTCCCCCCCGGGGTGGTATGGCTACACCTTC,CASSSPPGWYGYTF,NA,once,TRBV5-6,TRBJ1-2
TGTGCCAGCAGCTTGGGGGGAAAAGAGACCCAGTACTTC,CASSLGGKETQYF,NA,NA,TRBV7-8,TRBJ2-5
TGCGCCAGCAGCCAAGTCCTCGGGGGAAGAGGCTACACCTTC,CASSQVLGGRGYTF,NA,NA,TRBV4-3,TRBJ1-2
TGTGCCAGCAGCCAAGGGCAGGGGGGAGGAGATACGCAGTATTTT,CASSQGQGGGDTQYF,NA,NA,TRBV3-1/TRBV3-2,TRBJ2-3
TGTGCCAGCAGCACCGACAGGGGAGGATCACCCCTCCACTTT,CASSTDRGGSPLHF,TRBD1,NA,TRBV2,TRBJ1-6
TGCGCCAGCAGCTTCTCTAGCGGGACGGGTCAGGCAGATACGCAGTATTTT,CASSFSSGTGQADTQYF,TRBD2,NA,TRBV5-1,TRBJ2-3
TGTGCCACCAGTGATTTTAGCCGCCGAAACCACAATGAGCAGTTCTTC,CATSDFSRRNHNEQFF,NA,NA,TRBV24-1,TRBJ2-1
TGTGCCAGCAGCTTGACAGTTAGGAGCAATCAGCCCCAGCATTTT,CASSLTVRSNQPQHF,NA,once,TRBV5-8,TRBJ1-5
TGTGCCAGCACGAAGCGGGATGAGCAGTTCTTC,CASTKRDEQFF,NA,NA,TRBV2,TRBJ2-1
TGTGCCAGCAGTTCAGGGACCTATAATTCACCCCTCCACTTT,CASSSGTYNSPLHF,NA,NA,TRBV27,TRBJ1-6
TGTGCCAGTAGTGCGACAGGTGAAGCTTTCTTT,CASSATGEAFF,NA,NA,TRBV19,TRBJ1-1
TGTGCCAGCAGCCAAGGGGCGAACACTGAAGCTTTCTTT,CASSQGANTEAFF,NA,NA,TRBV3-1/TRBV3-2,TRBJ1-1
TGTGCCAGCAGCAGAGCGAGCGGGGGGGAAGGGGATACGCAGTATTTT,CASSRASGGEGDTQYF,TRBD2,NA,TRBV4-2,TRBJ2-3
TGTGCCAGCAGTGCAGAAAATAATCAGCCCCAGCATTTT,CASSAENNQPQHF,NA,NA,TRBV2,TRBJ1-5
TGTGCCAGCAGTTGGGGACAGGGGGCGAACACCGGGGAGCTGTTTTTT,CASSWGQGANTGELFF,TRBD1,NA,TRBV27,TRBJ2-2
TGTGCCAGCAGCCAAGCGGGTGGTCGGACTGAAGCTTTCTTT,CASSQAGGRTEAFF,NA,NA,TRBV3-1/TRBV3-2,TRBJ1-1
TGTGCCAGCAGTGAACAGGGCAATCAGCCCCAGCATTTT,CASSEQGNQPQHF,NA,NA,TRBV6-4,TRBJ1-5
TGTGCCAGCAGCGTAGACAGGGGGCGCTCAGGTGAAAAACTGTTTTTT,CASSVDRGRSGEKLFF,TRBD1,NA,TRBV9,TRBJ1-4
TGTGCCAGCAGTGAGCAGGGCAATCAGCCCCAGCATTTT,CASSEQGNQPQHF,NA,NA,TRBV25-1,TRBJ1-5